The rows below give T cell receptor beta chains drawn from one sample of a study of breast tumors, draining lymph nodes, adjacent tissues. Via MiXCR, TCRdb re-called the multiplex PCR reads, giving one row per CDR3 protein. This sample yields 170,000 or so distinct CDR3 sequences, of which about 33% are seen a single time; 4.3% belongs to the top ten. The sample was axillary lymph node tissue. The origin of the receptors is a female donor with breast cancer. Some clones in this sample may be carry-over from other donors' samples. The CDR3 runs from the conserved cysteine through the conserved F or W. Fields, in order: V gene, clone size, D gene, J gene, CDR3 protein, CDR3 DNA. D genes are given only for firm matches. A clone size is listed for some rows: how often the clone was seen (once, few, many), or a class if it is expanded.

V gene: TRBV7-3; clone size: many; D gene: TRBD2; J gene: TRBJ2-3; CDR3 protein: CASSFLAGGPSTDTQYF; CDR3 DNA: TGTGCCAGCAGCTTCCTAGCGGGAGGGCCAAGCACAGATACGCAGTATTTT
V gene: TRBV7-9; clone size: many; D gene: NA; J gene: TRBJ2-2; CDR3 protein: CASSPRRQTNTGELFF; CDR3 DNA: TGTGCCAGCAGCCCCCGACGACAGACGAACACCGGGGAGCTGTTTTTT
V gene: TRBV7-3; clone size: NA; D gene: TRBD1; J gene: TRBJ1-2; CDR3 protein: CASSLYEGQGQGYTF; CDR3 DNA: TGTGCCAGCAGCTTATATGAGGGACAGGGACAGGGCTACACCTTC
V gene: TRBV12-3/TRBV12-4; clone size: many; D gene: NA; J gene: TRBJ2-3; CDR3 protein: CASSLPALHTSTDTQYF; CDR3 DNA: TGTGCCAGCAGTTTGCCGGCGCTTCATACTAGCACAGATACGCAGTATTTT
V gene: TRBV12-3/TRBV12-4; clone size: many; D gene: NA; J gene: TRBJ2-7; CDR3 protein: CASSRLAYEQYF; CDR3 DNA: TGTGCCAGCAGTAGACTAGCCTACGAGCAGTACTTC
V gene: TRBV7-6; clone size: NA; D gene: NA; J gene: TRBJ1-2; CDR3 protein: CASSFAPSSDGYTF; CDR3 DNA: TGTGCCAGCAGTTTCGCCCCGTCTTCGGATGGCTACACCTTC
V gene: TRBV20-1; clone size: many; D gene: NA; J gene: TRBJ1-5; CDR3 protein: CSAKNSNQPQHF; CDR3 DNA: TGCAGTGCTAAAAATAGCAATCAGCCCCAGCATTTT
V gene: TRBV7-9; clone size: many; D gene: TRBD2; J gene: TRBJ2-1; CDR3 protein: CASSLAGGAYEQFF; CDR3 DNA: TGTGCCAGCAGCCTAGCGGGGGGGGCTTATGAGCAGTTCTTC
V gene: TRBV30; clone size: NA; D gene: NA; J gene: TRBJ1-1; CDR3 protein: CAWSWSMNTEAFF; CDR3 DNA: TGTGCCTGGAGTTGGAGTATGAACACTGAAGCTTTCTTT
V gene: TRBV5-4; clone size: many; D gene: TRBD2; J gene: TRBJ2-3; CDR3 protein: CASSLGTSGTGTQYF; CDR3 DNA: TGTGCCAGCAGCCTAGGGACTAGCGGGACGGGGACGCAGTATTTT
V gene: TRBV15; clone size: many; D gene: TRBD2; J gene: TRBJ2-7; CDR3 protein: CATSRSPTTSGSYEQYF; CDR3 DNA: TGTGCCACCAGCAGATCTCCCACGACTAGCGGCTCCTACGAGCAGTACTTC
V gene: TRBV18; clone size: many; D gene: NA; J gene: TRBJ1-4; CDR3 protein: CASSPWGRATTNEKLFF; CDR3 DNA: TGTGCCAGCTCACCTTGGGGGAGAGCTACAACTAATGAAAAACTGTTTTTT
V gene: TRBV19; clone size: NA; D gene: TRBD1; J gene: TRBJ1-6; CDR3 protein: CASSIGQGCNSPLHF; CDR3 DNA: TGTGCCAGTAGTATAGGACAGGGGTGTAATTCACCTCTCCACTTT
V gene: TRBV19; clone size: NA; D gene: TRBD2; J gene: TRBJ2-5; CDR3 protein: CASSREGTNQETQYF; CDR3 DNA: TGTGCCAGTAGTAGGGAAGGGACTAATCAAGAGACCCAGTACTTC
V gene: TRBV4-3; clone size: once; D gene: TRBD1; J gene: TRBJ2-2; CDR3 protein: CASCQPTGSLTGELFF; CDR3 DNA: TGCGCCAGCTGCCAGCCGACAGGGAGTTTAACCGGGGAGCTGTTTTTT
V gene: TRBV19; clone size: NA; D gene: TRBD2; J gene: TRBJ2-3; CDR3 protein: CASRIPGLAGDTQYF; CDR3 DNA: TGTGCCAGTAGGATACCTGGACTAGCGGGAGATACGCAGTATTTT
V gene: TRBV6-1; clone size: many; D gene: TRBD2; J gene: TRBJ2-7; CDR3 protein: CASSETGLGGYEQYF; CDR3 DNA: TGTGCCAGCAGTGAAACTGGACTAGGTGGTTACGAGCAGTACTTC
V gene: TRBV28; clone size: few; D gene: NA; J gene: TRBJ2-7; CDR3 protein: CASSPFRVRDEQYF; CDR3 DNA: TGTGCCAGCAGCCCCTTCAGGGTTCGCGACGAGCAGTACTTC
V gene: TRBV11-2; clone size: many; D gene: TRBD2; J gene: TRBJ2-5; CDR3 protein: CASRWHGGAFLETQYF; CDR3 DNA: TGTGCCAGCAGGTGGCACGGGGGGGCTTTCCTAGAGACCCAGTACTTC
V gene: TRBV9; clone size: NA; D gene: NA; J gene: TRBJ2-5; CDR3 protein: CASSVGRRQETRSF; CDR3 DNA: TGTGCCAGCAGCGTAGGTCGCAGGCAAGAGACCCGGTCCTTC
V gene: TRBV6-5; clone size: NA; D gene: NA; J gene: TRBJ2-1; CDR3 protein: CASSYVSAGSHNEQFF; CDR3 DNA: TGTGCCAGCAGTTATGTCTCGGCGGGATCACACAATGAGCAGTTCTTC
V gene: TRBV4-1; clone size: many; D gene: NA; J gene: TRBJ2-3; CDR3 protein: CASKPAGTLSTDTQYF; CDR3 DNA: TGCGCCAGCAAACCTGCCGGGACCCTTAGCACAGATACGCAGTATTTT
V gene: TRBV10-3; clone size: many; D gene: NA; J gene: TRBJ2-3; CDR3 protein: CAIIVHRTRAGTDTQYF; CDR3 DNA: TGTGCCATCATCGTACACCGTACGAGGGCGGGCACAGATACGCAGTATTTT
V gene: TRBV28; clone size: few; D gene: NA; J gene: TRBJ2-7; CDR3 protein: CASSLSGNSEYF; CDR3 DNA: TGTGCCAGCAGTTTATCGGGGAATTCGGAGTACTTC
V gene: TRBV12-3/TRBV12-4; clone size: NA; D gene: TRBD2; J gene: TRBJ2-5; CDR3 protein: CGSSLLAGGRGTQYF; CDR3 DNA: TGTGGCAGCAGTTTATTAGCGGGGGGGAGAGGGACCCAGTACTTC
V gene: TRBV18; clone size: few; D gene: NA; J gene: TRBJ1-1; CDR3 protein: CASSPPTDMNTEAFF; CDR3 DNA: TGTGCCAGCTCACCACCGACAGACATGAACACTGAAGCTTTCTTT
V gene: TRBV11-3; clone size: many; D gene: TRBD1; J gene: TRBJ2-5; CDR3 protein: CASSNRDRALRETQYF; CDR3 DNA: TGTGCCAGCAGCAACCGGGACAGGGCGCTCCGGGAGACCCAGTACTTC
V gene: TRBV9; clone size: many; D gene: TRBD2; J gene: TRBJ2-5; CDR3 protein: CASSVEPSGGETQYF; CDR3 DNA: TGTGCCAGCAGCGTAGAACCTAGCGGGGGAGAGACCCAGTACTTC
V gene: TRBV7-8; clone size: NA; D gene: TRBD2; J gene: TRBJ2-1; CDR3 protein: CASSLNSALAGGNERFF; CDR3 DNA: TGTGCCAGCAGCTTAAATTCTGCGCTAGCGGGAGGGAATGAGCGGTTCTTC
V gene: TRBV2; clone size: once; D gene: NA; J gene: TRBJ1-2; CDR3 protein: CASSKDGGYGYTF; CDR3 DNA: TGTGCCAGCAGTAAGGACGGGGGCTATGGCTACACCTTC
V gene: TRBV7-9; clone size: many; D gene: NA; J gene: TRBJ2-1; CDR3 protein: CASSPTVNEQFF; CDR3 DNA: TGTGCCAGCAGCCCCACGGTGAATGAGCAGTTCTTC
V gene: TRBV12-3/TRBV12-4; clone size: many; D gene: TRBD2; J gene: TRBJ2-5; CDR3 protein: CASSTGLAGALQETQYF; CDR3 DNA: TGTGCCAGCAGCACCGGACTAGCGGGGGCCCTCCAGGAGACCCAGTACTTC
V gene: TRBV6-2/TRBV6-3; clone size: NA; D gene: NA; J gene: TRBJ2-3; CDR3 protein: CAGSYVRGSDTQYF; CDR3 DNA: TGTGCCGGCAGTTACGTGAGGGGTTCCGATACGCAGTATTTT
V gene: TRBV12-3/TRBV12-4; clone size: many; D gene: TRBD2; J gene: TRBJ2-3; CDR3 protein: CASSLAGNWADTQYF; CDR3 DNA: TGTGCCAGCAGCTTAGCGGGAAATTGGGCAGATACGCAGTATTTT
V gene: TRBV29-1; clone size: NA; D gene: TRBD1; J gene: TRBJ2-3; CDR3 protein: CSANRGEADTQYF; CDR3 DNA: TGCAGCGCAAACAGGGGTGAAGCAGATACGCAGTATTTT
V gene: TRBV7-7; clone size: many; D gene: NA; J gene: TRBJ1-3; CDR3 protein: CASRPKGGRGYTIYF; CDR3 DNA: TGTGCTAGCCGCCCCAAAGGAGGGAGGGGGTACACCATATATTTT
V gene: TRBV20-1; clone size: NA; D gene: NA; J gene: TRBJ2-3; CDR3 protein: CKTMHDSRVADTQYF; CDR3 DNA: TGCAAAACCATGCACGACAGTAGAGTGGCAGATACGCAGTATTTT
V gene: TRBV20-1; clone size: NA; D gene: TRBD2; J gene: TRBJ2-1; CDR3 protein: CSARPGLAGTEQFF; CDR3 DNA: TGCAGTGCTAGACCGGGACTAGCGGGGACTGAGCAGTTCTTC
V gene: TRBV5-8; clone size: NA; D gene: NA; J gene: TRBJ2-3; CDR3 protein: CASSLQRFIDTQYF; CDR3 DNA: TGTGCCAGCAGCTTGCAGCGTTTTATAGATACGCAGTATTTT
V gene: TRBV20-1; clone size: NA; D gene: TRBD1; J gene: TRBJ1-6; CDR3 protein: CSALDRGSYNSPLHF; CDR3 DNA: TGCAGTGCCCTGGACAGGGGCTCCTATAATTCACCCCTCCACTTT
V gene: TRBV19; clone size: once; D gene: TRBD2; J gene: TRBJ2-3; CDR3 protein: CASSDFRTSGKPADTQYF; CDR3 DNA: TGTGCCAGTAGTGATTTTCGGACTAGCGGGAAACCGGCAGATACGCAGTATTTT
V gene: TRBV6-6; clone size: few; D gene: NA; J gene: TRBJ1-2; CDR3 protein: CASSYSSAGVGYTF; CDR3 DNA: TGTGCCAGCAGTTACTCGTCGGCAGGGGTCGGCTACACCTTC
V gene: TRBV9; clone size: many; D gene: TRBD2; J gene: TRBJ2-7; CDR3 protein: CASSVASSGASYEQYF; CDR3 DNA: TGTGCCAGCAGCGTAGCTAGTAGCGGGGCATCCTACGAGCAGTACTTC
V gene: TRBV30; clone size: many; D gene: NA; J gene: TRBJ2-7; CDR3 protein: CAWSFRSYEQYF; CDR3 DNA: TGTGCCTGGAGTTTCAGGTCCTACGAGCAGTACTTC
V gene: TRBV20-1; clone size: NA; D gene: TRBD2; J gene: TRBJ2-5; CDR3 protein: CSPSSGKDGETQYF; CDR3 DNA: TGCAGTCCTAGTAGCGGGAAGGACGGGGAGACCCAGTACTTC
V gene: TRBV25-1; clone size: few; D gene: NA; J gene: TRBJ1-1; CDR3 protein: CASSDRRNTEAFF; CDR3 DNA: TGTGCCAGCAGTGACAGGCGGAACACTGAAGCTTTCTTT
V gene: TRBV24-1; clone size: many; D gene: NA; J gene: TRBJ2-5; CDR3 protein: CATSAGDQETQYF; CDR3 DNA: TGTGCCACCAGTGCAGGAGACCAAGAGACCCAGTACTTC
V gene: TRBV7-8; clone size: NA; D gene: TRBD2; J gene: TRBJ2-3; CDR3 protein: CASSLGVAGLKPDTQYF; CDR3 DNA: TGTGCCAGCAGCTTAGGAGTAGCGGGACTCAAACCAGATACGCAGTATTTT
V gene: TRBV4-2; clone size: many; D gene: NA; J gene: TRBJ1-3; CDR3 protein: CASGGLSSSGNTIYF; CDR3 DNA: TGTGCCAGCGGTGGACTGTCGAGCTCTGGAAACACCATATATTTT
V gene: TRBV20-1; clone size: many; D gene: TRBD1; J gene: TRBJ1-5; CDR3 protein: CSAHRGQASNQPQHF; CDR3 DNA: TGCAGTGCTCACCGAGGACAGGCTTCTAATCAGCCCCAGCATTTT
V gene: TRBV11-2; clone size: NA; D gene: TRBD2; J gene: TRBJ2-1; CDR3 protein: CATLSGLAVHNEQFF; CDR3 DNA: TGTGCCACCCTCTCGGGACTAGCGGTTCACAATGAGCAGTTCTTC
V gene: TRBV4-1; clone size: many; D gene: NA; J gene: TRBJ1-6; CDR3 protein: CASSRTSSSYNSPLHF; CDR3 DNA: TGCGCCAGCAGCCGGACAAGTAGCTCCTATAATTCACCCCTCCACTTT